This TCR beta chain is from a study of post-analysis software for immune sequencing data (dated by TCRdb to between 2015 and 2017). Describing the broader study: The recorded disease courses included relapsing-remitting, secondary progressive and progressive-relapsing multiple sclerosis, and some patients had no subtype annotation. The multiple sclerosis patient repertoires were compared with 10 or so previously published healthy control repertoires from donors aged about 6 to 26 years. A subset of samples was prepared in parallel using single-end sample barcoding, then pooled and co-amplified after Illumina adapter ligation.

Note on this clonotype: The specificity of this receptor is unknown. No base quality values were provided; no much bigger clone lies one nucleotide off.

To demonstrate the VDJtools post-analysis software, the study profiled TCR beta repertoires from the peripheral blood of 10 to 15 young patients with multiple sclerosis. The multiple sclerosis patients were children and adolescents ranging in age from roughly 6 to 15 years. From the germline V gene (reference sequence), CDR1 is DFQATT and CDR2 is SNEGSKA. The V end loses 5 bases and the J end loses 1 base, and a stretch of 14 bases separates them. From cysteine to phenylalanine, the CDR3 is 14 amino acids long. The sequence is cut down to CDR3 DNA, 42 bases in frame from base 1. Libraries were prepared through PCR. This sample was sequenced with an Illumina HiSeq 2500. To reduce PCR and sequencing biases, unique molecular identifiers were incorporated into the TCR beta cDNA libraries. Approximately 500,000 cDNA molecules were obtained per 1 to 10 million input T cells, so each molecule approximated one T cell. Patient libraries were prepared and sequenced with the same protocol used for the earlier healthy control dataset. Within a given batch, samples were prepared together, multiplexed and sequenced on the same HiSeq lane. Concerning the study's data processing: Raw barcoded reads were processed with MIGEC, discarding single-read molecular identifier groups before consensus assembly and CDR3 extraction. Clonotype tables were post-analysed with VDJtools, normalizing diversity by down-sampling all datasets to the smallest sample size. Repertoire overlap clustering matched CDR3 amino acid but not nucleotide sequences to correct batch-related cross-sample contamination. TCRdb reprocessed the public reads (quality trimming at Q25 with fastp, clone calling with MiXCR) and kept in-frame beta chains. Rows are unified per CDR3 protein, each entry keeping the most common DNA and genes. The V and J calls here are based on TCRdb, not the publication. Recorded for this sample are hundreds of thousands of distinct CDR3 sequences; around 64% of them occurred a single time. Approximately 10% of the sample is in the top ten clones.

The investigation overall reported the following: Significantly lower normalized Chao1 diversity was found in multiple sclerosis patients than in controls, suggesting substantial peripheral T-cell clonal expansion. The multiple sclerosis patient group was slightly younger than the control group. Patients showed significantly higher frequencies than controls for about 5 TRBV segments, among them TRBV5-6, TRBV5-1 and TRBV20-1. When samples were clustered directly using the F measure, samples prepared in the same batch co-clustered strongly, which prompted a batch-effect correction.

This TCR was recovered from a girl aged 2-9 years with multiple sclerosis. The rearrangement combines TRBV20-1 with TRBJ2-5, with the D gene not clear enough to name. Specimen: blood. The bases are TGCAGTGCTCCCCCCCCATACGCCCAAGAGACCCAGTACTTC. Protein translation: CSAPPPYAQETQYF.